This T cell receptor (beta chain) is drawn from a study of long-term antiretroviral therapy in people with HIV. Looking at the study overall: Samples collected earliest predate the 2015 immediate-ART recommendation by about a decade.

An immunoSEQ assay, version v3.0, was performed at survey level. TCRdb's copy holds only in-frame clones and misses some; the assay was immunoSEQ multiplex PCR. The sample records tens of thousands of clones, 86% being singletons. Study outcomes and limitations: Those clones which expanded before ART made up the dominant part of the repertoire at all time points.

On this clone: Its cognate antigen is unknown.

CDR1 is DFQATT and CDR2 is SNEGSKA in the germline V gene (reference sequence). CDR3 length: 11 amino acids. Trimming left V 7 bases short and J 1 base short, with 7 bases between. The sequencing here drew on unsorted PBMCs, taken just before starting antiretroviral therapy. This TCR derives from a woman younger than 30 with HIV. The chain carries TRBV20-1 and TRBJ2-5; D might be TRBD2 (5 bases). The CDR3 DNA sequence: TGCAGTGAGCGGTCCCAAGAGACCCAGTACTTC. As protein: CSERSQETQYF.